The subject of this entry is one TCR beta chain. Antigen: not known. One end of the junction varies from germline; a read error may be responsible. The study ran its PCR with 60 Vbeta and 13 Jbeta primers. The repertoire was sequenced with immunoSEQ multiplex PCR; TCRdb's copy has only in-frame clones and lacks some. The table records tens of thousands of clones, 90% of them present only once. These data come from a study of cytomegalovirus exposure and HLA in healthy donors. General observations from the study: Later analysis suggested most CMV-associated TCR beta chains were HLA-restricted. The likely origin of a cluster of highly shared sequence variants was a sequencing artifact. In a later analysis, TCR beta V- and J-gene trimming showed a link to a missense DCLRE1C variant.

The sequenced sample was PBMCs. This sequence originates from a woman aged 18-29 years in good health and CMV-seronegative.

CDR3 in DNA: TGTTCCAGCAGCTTTAGCGGGGACTTCTACGAGCAGTACTTC. Translated: CSSSFSGDFYEQYF. This chain connects TRBV7-9 to TRBJ2-7, with 8 nucleotides matching TRBD2. Germline V CDR1 and CDR2: SEHNR, FQNEAQ (reference sequence). This CDR3 spans 14 amino acids.